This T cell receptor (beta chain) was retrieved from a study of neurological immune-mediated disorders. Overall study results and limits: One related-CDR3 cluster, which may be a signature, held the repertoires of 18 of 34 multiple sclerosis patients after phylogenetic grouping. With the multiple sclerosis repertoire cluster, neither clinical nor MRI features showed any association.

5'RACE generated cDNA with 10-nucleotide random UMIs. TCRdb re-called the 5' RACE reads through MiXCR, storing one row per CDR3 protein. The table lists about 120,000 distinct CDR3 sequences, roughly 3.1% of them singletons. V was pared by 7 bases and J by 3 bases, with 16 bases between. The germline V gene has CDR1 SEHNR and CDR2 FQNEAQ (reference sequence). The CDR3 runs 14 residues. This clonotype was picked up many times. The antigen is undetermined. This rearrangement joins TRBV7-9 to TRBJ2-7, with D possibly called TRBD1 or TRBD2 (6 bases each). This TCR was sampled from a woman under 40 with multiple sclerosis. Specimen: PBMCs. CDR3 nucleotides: TGTGCCAGCACCTCATTGAGGGGGGACTACGAGCAGTACTTC. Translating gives CASTSLRGDYEQYF.